The sequence of this TCR beta chain was determined in a study of T cells in Graves' hyperthyroidism and ophthalmopathy. The germline gives CDR1 MDHEN, CDR2 SYDVKM. The V end was cut by 5 bases, the J end by 3 bases, with 8 bases between. The CDR3 sequence is 12 residues long. The source material, RNA transcripts, was used to amplify TCR beta CDR3 regions. The HTBI set primed first-round TCR CDR3 RT-PCR. TCRdb reanalysed the multiplex PCR reads using MiXCR and keeps one entry per CDR3 protein. Among approximately 600,000 distinct CDR3 sequences listed, 15% to 20% were seen once. Sequences were obtained from blood. This receptor was obtained from a woman younger than 45 with Graves' hyperthyroidism. The V and J genes are TRBV28 and TRBJ2-7; D not resolved. The CDR3 is CASSIGLYEQYF. The DNA for the CDR3 is TGTGCCAGCAGTATAGGTCTCTACGAGCAGTACTTC.